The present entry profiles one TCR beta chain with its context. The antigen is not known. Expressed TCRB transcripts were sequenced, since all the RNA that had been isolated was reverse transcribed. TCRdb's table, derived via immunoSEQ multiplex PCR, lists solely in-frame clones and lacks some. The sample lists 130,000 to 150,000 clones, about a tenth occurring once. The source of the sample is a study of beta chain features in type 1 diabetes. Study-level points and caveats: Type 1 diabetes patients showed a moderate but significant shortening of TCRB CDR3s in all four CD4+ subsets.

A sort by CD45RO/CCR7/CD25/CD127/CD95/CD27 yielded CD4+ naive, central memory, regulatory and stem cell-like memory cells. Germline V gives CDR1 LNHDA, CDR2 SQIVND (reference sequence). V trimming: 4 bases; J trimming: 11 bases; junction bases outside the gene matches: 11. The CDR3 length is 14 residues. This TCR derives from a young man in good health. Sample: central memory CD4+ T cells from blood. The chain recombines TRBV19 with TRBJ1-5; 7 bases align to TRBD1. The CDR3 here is CASSRGQAPMAQHF. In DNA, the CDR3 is TGTGCCAGTAGTAGAGGACAGGCGCCAATGGCCCAGCATTTT.